A single sample is the source of the 15 T cell receptor beta chains below, sequenced in a study of blood T cell repertoires in COVID-19. Here immunoSEQ multiplex PCR was the method, and the copy in TCRdb shows in-frame clones only, minus some. The sample shows about 300,000 clones, 80% to 90% of them seen only once. The sequenced sample was PBMCs or T cells enriched from blood (not recorded which). These receptors originate from a man younger than 45 who had recovered from COVID-19.

The J gene is TRBJ1-2, the V gene TRBV4-2; 9 nucleotides align to TRBD1. Germline V gene sequence: CDR1 LGHNA, CDR2 YNFKEQ. The V gene end was trimmed by 4 bases and the J gene end by 2 bases; junction bases not matched to a gene: 8. There are 16 residues in the CDR3. The CDR3 loop reads CASSREQGAQNYGYTF. The CDR3 DNA reads TGTGCCAGCAGCCGCGAACAGGGGGCGCAGAACTATGGCTACACCTTC.

V and J are TRBV7-8 and TRBJ2-7, with TRBD1 matching over 9 bases. Germline CDR1 and CDR2: SGHVS and FQNEAQ. This CDR3 is 16 amino acids long. V shed 4 bases and J 2 bases; nucleotides not matched to a gene: 9. CDR3 nucleotides: TGTGCCAGCAGCTCAATCCGGGACAGGGAGACCTACGAGCAGTACTTC. It codes for CASSSIRDRETYEQYF.

V is TRBV9 and J is TRBJ2-2; 9 positions agree with TRBD1. Germline V gene lookup returns CDR1 SGDLS and CDR2 YYNGEE. With V trimmed by 2 bases and J by 4 bases, 6 bases remained unmatched. CDR3 length equals 16 residues. In DNA form, the CDR3 reads TGTGCCAGCAGCGTCGGGACAGGGTTAGTCACCGGGGAGCTGTTTTTT. Residues: CASSVGTGLVTGELFF.

This chain joins TRBV7-9 and TRBJ2-3; 7 nucleotides agree with TRBD2. The CDR3 has 16 residues. CDR1 is SEHNR, CDR2 FQNEAQ, per germline (reference sequence). Unmatched junction bases numbered 4, after V lost 0 bases and J lost 1 base. CDR3 protein: CASSLARLAGTDTQYF. CDR3 nucleotide sequence: TGTGCCAGCAGCTTAGCGCGACTAGCAGGCACAGATACGCAGTATTTT.

This chain joins TRBV5-4 and TRBJ2-1; weak D call: TRBD1 (6 bases). This CDR3 comprises 17 residues. V was shortened by 3 bases and J by 0 bases, with 16 bases between the two germline ends. CDR1 is SGHNT, CDR2 YYREEE, per germline (reference sequence). CDR3 amino acids: CASSSHPGTSSYNEQFF. Here the CDR3 DNA reads TGTGCCAGCAGCTCGCACCCGGGGACAAGCTCCTACAATGAGCAGTTCTTC.

The chain joins TRBV10-3 to TRBJ1-4; 8 nucleotides match TRBD1. Germline V gene lookup returns CDR1 ENHRY and CDR2 SYGVKD. V shed 6 bases, J shed 5 bases, and the junction held 2 bases outside the gene matches. The CDR3 sequence is 13 residues long. Here the CDR3 DNA reads TGTGCCATCAGCAGGGACAGGAATGAAAAACTGTTTTTT. This sequence encodes CAISRDRNEKLFF.

This clone occurred once. The gene calls are TRBV19 and TRBJ1-2, with D possibly TRBD1 on 6 matching bases. This CDR3 has 12 residues. The ends were cut back, 4 bases at V and 7 bases at J, with 10 bases in the middle. The germline V gene has CDR1 LNHDA and CDR2 SQIVND (reference sequence). The CDR3 sequence: CASSRQDSGYTF. The CDR3, as DNA: TGTGCCAGTAGTAGACAGGATTCTGGCTACACCTTC.

The chain couples TRBV14 to TRBJ1-2; maybe TRBD1 (6 bases). V lost 4 bases, J lost 6 bases, and 12 bases lay in between. This CDR3 is built from 13 residues. Germline assignment: CDR1 SGHDN and CDR2 FVKESK. As DNA, the CDR3 is TGTGCCAGCAGCCGCAACAGGGTGGATGGCTACACCTTC. This translates into CASSRNRVDGYTF.

The V and J genes are TRBV2 and TRBJ1-6; 7 bases align to TRBD1. V lost 5 bases to trimming and J lost 7 bases; unmatched junction nucleotides: 8. Germline loops: CDR1 SNHLY, CDR2 FYNNEI. There are 15 residues in the CDR3. The CDR3 here is CASSSSQGTNSPLHF. DNA for the CDR3: TGTGCCAGCAGTAGTTCACAGGGGACAAATTCACCCCTCCACTTT.

The genes are TRBV4-3 and TRBJ1-1; D uncertain. This CDR3 is built from 14 residues. V was cut by 4 bases and J by 7 bases, with 16 bases left in between. CDR1 is LGHNA and CDR2 is YSLEER in the germline V gene. For the CDR3, the DNA is TGCGCCAGCAGCCCCTCCCGTGCGAACCTTGAAGCTTTCTTT. This encodes CASSPSRANLEAFF.

The chain links TRBV19 to TRBJ1-5; possibly TRBD1 for D (6 bases). This CDR3 region has 15 residues. V lost 5 bases, J lost 7 bases, and 18 bases lay in between. CDR1 and CDR2 from the germline V gene are LNHDA and SQIVND (reference sequence). The CDR3 sequence: CASSSQQGAGQPQHF. CDR3 DNA: TGTGCCAGTAGTTCACAACAGGGTGCAGGACAGCCCCAGCATTTT.

This chain connects TRBV13 to TRBJ2-1, with D perhaps matching TRBD1 (6 bases). Germline V gene data show CDR1 as PRHDT and CDR2 as FYEKMQ (reference sequence). Trimming removed 2 bases at V and 15 bases at J, with 14 bases between. The CDR3 length is 12 residues. This chain's CDR3 is CASSLTPGQLFF. The CDR3 DNA follows: TGTGCCAGCAGCTTAACCCCCGGACAGCTGTTCTTC.

The chain is built from TRBV3-1 (or the pseudogene TRBV3-2) and TRBJ1-1; D remains ambiguous. The CDR3 is 14 amino acids. Between the trimmed V and J ends, which lost 2 bases and 6 bases, there was a span of 13 bases. Germline V gene lookup returns CDR1 LGHDT and CDR2 YNNKEL (reference sequence). CDR3 nucleotides: TGTGCCAGCAGCCAACGCACCGACACGTCTGAAGCTTTCTTT. Translating it yields CASSQRTDTSEAFF.

The V and J genes are TRBV7-9 and TRBJ1-1, with D possibly TRBD1 on 5 matching bases. Trimming left V 1 base short and J 0 bases short, with 15 bases between. There are 17 residues in the CDR3. The germline CDR1 and CDR2 sequences are SEHNR and FQNEAQ (reference sequence). This chain's CDR3 is CASSLVSGLLMNTEAFF. As DNA, the CDR3 is TGTGCCAGCAGCTTAGTGTCAGGGTTACTCATGAACACTGAAGCTTTCTTT.

The J gene is TRBJ2-2, the V gene TRBV5-1; D may be TRBD1 (6 bases). The CDR3 loop spans 15 amino acids. Trimming pared 4 bases from V and 3 bases from J, leaving 13 bases between. The V gene's germline CDR1 is SGHRS and CDR2 YFSETQ. The CDR3 protein is CASSIQGTDTGELFF. The CDR3 DNA reads TGCGCCAGCAGCATACAGGGTACGGACACCGGGGAGCTGTTTTTT.